This record covers a single T cell receptor (beta chain). TCRdb's copy holds only in-frame clones and misses some; the assay was immunoSEQ multiplex PCR. The table lists some 2.1 million clones, approximately 95% of them singletons. CD8 cells classed as naive were CD45RO-negative and positively selected for CCR7, excluding terminally differentiated effector memory CD45RA+ cells. The sample belongs to a study of shared clonotypes between healthy human individuals. There are 14 residues in the CDR3. The ends were cut back, 1 base at V and 5 bases at J, with 9 bases in the middle. Germline values: CDR1 MGHRA, CDR2 YSYEKL.

This clonotype was sampled from a man younger than 30 in good health. Sequenced sample: naive CD8+ T cells sorted from blood. The rearrangement uses TRBV4-1 and TRBJ1-5, with D possibly TRBD1 on 6 matching bases. The CDR3 loop is CASSQGGGYQPQHF. In DNA form, the CDR3 reads TGCGCCAGCAGCCAAGGAGGGGGTTATCAGCCCCAGCATTTT.